Below are 3 T cell receptor beta chains sequenced from a single sample in a study of tissue T cells after allogeneic stem cell transplantation. Sequencing used immunoSEQ multiplex PCR; TCRdb keeps in-frame clones, though not all of them. The sample has roughly 30,000 clones; 85% are singletons. Sequencing was performed on blood, taken before transplantation. These receptors all stem from a woman aged 18 to 55 who later had graft-versus-host disease after an allogeneic stem cell transplant.

The chain links TRBV11-3 to TRBJ2-5; 9 bases map to TRBD2. The length of the CDR3 is 15 residues. J gave up 5 bases and V 0 bases, and 4 bases lay outside the gene matches. CDR1 SGHNT and CDR2 YENEEA come from the germline V gene. The CDR3, as DNA: TGTGCCAGCAGCTTAGATATTAGCGGGAGTGAGACCCAGTACTTC. Protein: CASSLDISGSETQYF.

CDR3 DNA sequence: TGCGCCAGCAGTGCTCCAGGACAGGGCCGTCAGCCCCAGCATTTT. Residues: CASSAPGQGRQPQHF. The chain carries TRBV10-2 and TRBJ1-5, with 8 bases matching TRBD1. The CDR3 contains 15 residues. Germline CDR1 WSHSY, CDR2 SAAADI. V lost 4 bases and J lost 6; bases outside the gene matches: 8.

CDR3 residues: CASSDRDYGYTF. CDR3 sequence (DNA): TGTGCCAGCAGTGACAGGGACTATGGCTACACCTTC. V usage is TRBV2 and J usage is TRBJ1-2; TRBD1 might be the D (5 bases). The germline CDR1 and CDR2 sequences are SNHLY and FYNNEI. There are 12 residues in the CDR3. Trimming removed 3 bases from V and 3 bases from J, with 5 bases in between.